These T cell receptor beta chains were read from a single sample in a study of regulatory T cells in long-lasting Graves disease. From the multiplex PCR reads, TCRdb called clonotypes with MiXCR, one entry per CDR3 protein. There are around 450,000 distinct CDR3 sequences in the sample; around 14% occur only once, and about a sixth lies in the top ten. The same specimen was also included in a second study, on T cells in Graves' hyperthyroidism and ophthalmopathy.

The sample here was peripheral blood mononuclear cells (PBMCs), taken at new diagnosis, from a patient treated with antithyroid drugs. These receptors were obtained from a woman in her thirties with Graves disease. The CDR3 runs from the conserved cysteine through the conserved F or W. A D gene is named only where the DNA matches it firmly. Not every row has a clone size; where given, it reads once, few, many or a size class.

TRBV14	NA	NA	TRBJ2-3	CASSQVVPGQRTDTQYF	TGTGCCAGCAGCCAAGTGGTCCCGGGGCAGCGCACAGATACGCAGTATTTT
TRBV6-2/TRBV6-3	many	NA	TRBJ1-1	CASRAEPYRTDRRTEAFF	TGTGCCAGCAGGGCAGAGCCGTATCGGACAGACCGACGGACTGAAGCTTTCTTT
TRBV9	few	TRBD2	TRBJ2-1	CASSSETSGGNEQFF	TGTGCCAGCAGCTCCGAGACTAGCGGGGGAAATGAGCAGTTCTTC
TRBV3-1	many	NA	TRBJ2-3	CASSQAEWSQYF	TGTGCCAGCAGCCAAGCGGAGTGGTCGCAGTATTTT
TRBV18	NA	TRBD2	TRBJ2-7	CASSPLSGGLVGEQYF	TGTGCCAGCTCACCACTCTCGGGAGGGCTAGTAGGCGAGCAGTACTTC
TRBV7-3	many	TRBD2	TRBJ2-1	CASSKGTSENNEQFF	TGTGCCAGCAGCAAAGGGACTAGCGAGAACAATGAGCAGTTCTTC
TRBV19	NA	NA	TRBJ2-2	CASSSTGRGAGELFF	TGTGCCAGTAGTTCTACGGGACGAGGGGCCGGGGAGCTGTTTTTT
TRBV11-1	many	TRBD2	TRBJ2-5	CASSLGKIGLAGIETQYF	TGTGCCAGCAGCTTAGGAAAAATCGGACTAGCGGGAATCGAGACCCAGTACTTC
TRBV11-3	many	NA	TRBJ2-3	CASSLAHRTDTQYF	TGTGCCAGCAGCCTAGCACACCGCACAGATACGCAGTATTTT
TRBV7-3	NA	TRBD1	TRBJ2-3	CASSLSLGQGLTDTQYF	TGTGCCAGCAGCTTGTCCCTGGGACAGGGGCTAACAGATACGCAGTATTTT
TRBV19	NA	NA	TRBJ1-5	CASSILGDQPQHF	TGTGCCAGTAGTATTTTGGGAGATCAGCCCCAGCATTTT
TRBV30	many	NA	TRBJ1-2	CAWALGRHKEGYTF	TGTGCCTGGGCCCTAGGAAGACATAAGGAGGGCTACACCTTC
TRBV5-6	many	NA	TRBJ2-5	CASSLEGTIEETQYF	TGTGCCAGCAGCTTGGAGGGCACGATCGAAGAGACCCAGTACTTC
TRBV4-1	many	NA	TRBJ1-1	CASSQETLADFLTMNTEAFF	TGCGCCAGCAGCCAAGAAACTTTGGCAGACTTCTTGACTATGAACACTGAAGCTTTCTTT
TRBV30	many	NA	TRBJ2-3	CAWSLGVATDTQYF	TGTGCCTGGAGTCTGGGCGTTGCCACAGATACGCAGTATTTT
TRBV2	many	TRBD2	TRBJ2-7	CANVATSGMGYEQYF	TGTGCCAACGTAGCTACTAGCGGGATGGGGTACGAGCAGTACTTC
TRBV6-5	many	NA	TRBJ1-2	CASSYVGGHYGYTF	TGTGCCAGCAGTTACGTCGGGGGGCACTATGGCTACACCTTC
TRBV30	many	NA	TRBJ1-2	CAWTAGTPANYGYTF	TGTGCCTGGACGGCCGGGACACCAGCTAACTATGGCTACACCTTC
TRBV4-1	many	NA	TRBJ1-5	CASSQDYADEAAQPQHF	TGCGCCAGCAGCCAAGACTACGCGGACGAGGCGGCTCAGCCCCAGCATTTT
TRBV5-1	many	NA	TRBJ2-7	CASSSAGAEPPTVFYEQYF	TGCGCCAGCAGCTCGGCGGGGGCGGAACCTCCAACCGTCTTTTACGAGCAGTACTTC